Listed below are T cell receptor beta chains from one sample, sequenced in a study of blood T cell repertoires in COVID-19. Measured with immunoSEQ multiplex PCR; TCRdb has only the in-frame clones, and not every one. The sample records about 90,000 clones, 80% being singletons. The sample was peripheral blood. The source is a woman in her sixties or seventies with acute or convalescent COVID-19. Each CDR3 is given with its conserved first and last residue. The order of the fields is J gene, D gene, clone size, V gene, CDR3 DNA, CDR3 protein. D genes are given only for firm matches. Size tells how often a clone was seen (once, few, many) or the class of an expanded clone, and some rows leave it out.

>TRBJ1-6|-|-|TRBV7-2
TGTGCCAGCAGCTTAGCCGGACAGATTAATTCACCCCTCCACTTT
CASSLAGQINSPLHF
>TRBJ2-6|TRBD1|-|TRBV3-1/TRBV3-2
TGTGCCAGCAGCCAAGCTCCTAAGCTGGGACAGGGGGCATATGGGGCCAACGTCCTGACTTTC
CASSQAPKLGQGAYGANVLTF
>TRBJ2-5|-|-|TRBV28
TGTGCCAGCAGTTTAAGGGCGGAGGGGGCGTCAGGGACCCAGTACTTC
CASSLRAEGASGTQYF
>TRBJ1-6|-|few|TRBV28
TGTGCCAGCAGCAAAAGACAGTTAAATAATTCACCCCTCCACTTT
CASSKRQLNNSPLHF
>TRBJ2-5|-|many|TRBV9
TGTGCCAGCAGCGCTATAAGAGAGACCCAGTACTTC
CASSAIRETQYF
>TRBJ2-3|TRBD2|-|TRBV3-1/TRBV3-2
TGTGCCAGCAGCAAACTAGCGGGAGAGGAGGGCGATACGCAGTATTTT
CASSKLAGEEGDTQYF
>TRBJ1-6|TRBD1|-|TRBV28
TGTGCCAGCAACATCCACGGAAGACAGGGTACTTCACCCCTCCACTTT
CASNIHGRQGTSPLHF
>TRBJ1-6|-|-|TRBV7-4
TGTGCCAGCTTTTCCCCTTCCCCCCTCCACTTT
CASFSPSPLHF
>TRBJ1-6|TRBD1|-|TRBV5-4
TGTGCCAGCAGCGGCGGGGTTGACAGGGGCCATAATTCACCCCTCCACTTT
CASSGGVDRGHNSPLHF
>TRBJ2-1|TRBD2|-|TRBV15
TGTGCCACCAGCAGAGATCCTACTAGCGGGAGAGTCTACAATGAGCAGTTCTTC
CATSRDPTSGRVYNEQFF
>TRBJ2-2|-|-|TRBV14
TGTGCCAGCAGCCAAGACGTCAACACCGGGGAGCTGTTTTTT
CASSQDVNTGELFF
>TRBJ2-5|-|-|TRBV28
TGTGCCAGCAGTCCCCCCCGACAGATTCAAGAGACCCAGTACTTC
CASSPPRQIQETQYF
>TRBJ2-7|TRBD1|-|TRBV6-6
TGTGCCAGCAGTCACAGGGGGCGCTCCCACGAGCAGTACTTC
CASSHRGRSHEQYF
>TRBJ1-2|-|-|TRBV28
TGTGCCAGCGCGGGCAGGACCAACTATGGCTACACCTTC
CASAGRTNYGYTF
>TRBJ1-4|-|-|TRBV19
TGTGCCAGTAGGCCACTGGGGGGGCGGAATGAAAAACTGTTTTTT
CASRPLGGRNEKLFF
>TRBJ2-7|TRBD1|-|TRBV2
TGTGCCAGCAGTGAGGAGACAGGGGCCGTCACTGAGCAGTACTTC
CASSEETGAVTEQYF
>TRBJ1-5|TRBD1|-|TRBV29-1
TGCAGCGTGTCCGGGACAGGGGAACAGCCCCAGCATTTT
CSVSGTGEQPQHF
>TRBJ2-1|-|once|TRBV9
TGTGCCAGCAGCCTCGAGCAGGGTGTCGCTGAGCAGTTCTTC
CASSLEQGVAEQFF
>TRBJ1-2|-|-|TRBV5-4
TGTGCCAGCAGTAGGGACTCTCCGAGGGACTATGGCTACACCTTC
CASSRDSPRDYGYTF
>TRBJ2-1|TRBD2|-|TRBV13
TGTGCCAGCAGCCGTGCGACTAGCGGGGTTTCCTACAATGAGCAGTTCTTC
CASSRATSGVSYNEQFF
>TRBJ2-3|TRBD1|-|TRBV28
TGTGCCAGCAGTTTAGGACAGGCTTCCACTAGCACAGATACGCAGTATTTT
CASSLGQASTSTDTQYF
>TRBJ1-2|TRBD1|-|TRBV18
TGTGCCAGCTCACCCAAGGACCAGGGGGACTATGGCTACACCTTC
CASSPKDQGDYGYTF
>TRBJ2-7|-|-|TRBV7-2
TGTGCCAGCAGCTTAGACGGGGGGCCGTACGAGCAGTACTTC
CASSLDGGPYEQYF
>TRBJ1-2|-|-|TRBV5-1
TGCGCCAGCTCTCCTTCGGGGGCTAACTATGGCTACACCTTC
CASSPSGANYGYTF
>TRBJ2-3|-|-|TRBV4-2
TGTGCCAGCAGCCAACGTCGCACAGATACGCAGTATTTT
CASSQRRTDTQYF
>TRBJ1-2|TRBD1|-|TRBV6-4
TGTGCCAGCAGGCAACTCGGACAGGGGGCCGGTGGCTACACCTTC
CASRQLGQGAGGYTF
>TRBJ1-3|-|-|TRBV7-9
TGTGCCAGCAGCTTCGGGGCTGGAAACACCATATATTTT
CASSFGAGNTIYF
>TRBJ2-1|TRBD2|-|TRBV7-2
TGTGCCAGCAGCTTAGGGACTAGCGGGAGGAGAGATGAGCAGTTCTTC
CASSLGTSGRRDEQFF
>TRBJ1-2|-|-|TRBV4-2
TGTGCCAGCAGCCAAGTTAGGAGCTATGGCTACACCTTC
CASSQVRSYGYTF
>TRBJ2-7|-|few|TRBV2
TGTGCCAGCAGTGACGAGGCGGGGGCACGTGAGCAGTACTTC
CASSDEAGAREQYF
>TRBJ2-1|-|few|TRBV7-8
TGTGCCAGCAGCTTAGGCACAGCGGTTGAGCAGTTCTTC
CASSLGTAVEQFF
>TRBJ2-1|-|-|TRBV19
TGTGCCAGTAGTATAGCAGGGCAGGGGCCCCTTCCCTACAATGAGCAGTTCTTC
CASSIAGQGPLPYNEQFF
>TRBJ1-6|TRBD1|-|TRBV7-2
TGTGCCAGCGCACGGGACAGCTCCAATTCACCCCTCCACTTT
CASARDSSNSPLHF
>TRBJ1-4|TRBD1|-|TRBV7-2
TGTGCCAGCAGATATTTGGGGACAGGGAGTGAAAAACTGTTTTTT
CASRYLGTGSEKLFF
>TRBJ1-1|TRBD1|-|TRBV19
TGTGCCAGTAGTGGGTATGGGGGACAGGGGACTGAAGCTTTCTTT
CASSGYGGQGTEAFF
>TRBJ1-2|TRBD1|-|TRBV6-5
TGTGCCAGCAGTTTGGAAGGGGGCGCGAACTATGGCTACACCTTC
CASSLEGGANYGYTF
>TRBJ2-1|TRBD2|-|TRBV5-1
TGCGCCAGCAGCTTGGCCGTGGGAGTGGGACTAGTTGGTGAGCAGTTCTTC
CASSLAVGVGLVGEQFF
>TRBJ2-1|-|-|TRBV9
TGTGCCAGCAGCCCCCGGGGTTCCTACAATGAGCAGTTCTTC
CASSPRGSYNEQFF
>TRBJ2-5|-|-|TRBV21-1
TGTGCCAGCAGCTTCGCAAGGAGACAGGGGAAGGGGGCACAAGAGACCCAGTACTTC
CASSFARRQGKGAQETQYF
>TRBJ2-7|-|-|TRBV19
TGTGCCAGTAGTATGGGCCAGAGATTGGTTTACGAGCAGTACTTC
CASSMGQRLVYEQYF
>TRBJ2-5|TRBD2|-|TRBV7-2
TGTGCCAGCAGCTTAATGGCTAGCGGGGGGTCAGGTACCCAGTACTTC
CASSLMASGGSGTQYF
>TRBJ2-1|TRBD2|-|TRBV5-1
TGCGCCAGCCGTATAGGGACTAGCGGAAACAATGAGCAGTTCTTC
CASRIGTSGNNEQFF
>TRBJ2-6|-|-|TRBV15
TGTGCCACCAGCAGACCTCCCCTGGGGCTTACTGGGGCCAACGTCCTGACTTTC
CATSRPPLGLTGANVLTF
>TRBJ2-1|-|few|TRBV9
TGTGCCAGCAGCGTATACGTCCGGGCGGGTAACAATGAGCAGTTCTTC
CASSVYVRAGNNEQFF
>TRBJ1-2|-|-|TRBV28
TGTGCCAGCAGTGCCAAGGTCAGGGCTCCTGGCTACACCTTC
CASSAKVRAPGYTF
>TRBJ2-3|TRBD2|-|TRBV6-1
TGTGCCAGCAGTGCCCTTGCTAGCGGGGGGATGACAGATACGCAGTATTTT
CASSALASGGMTDTQYF
>TRBJ1-2|TRBD1|-|TRBV5-1
TGCGCCAGCAGCTTCGGGACAGCCCTTCGTCCTGGCTACACCTTC
CASSFGTALRPGYTF
>TRBJ2-2|-|few|TRBV9
TGTGCCAGCAGCGCCCTCCGTGGGGAGCTGTTTTTT
CASSALRGELFF
>TRBJ1-5|-|-|TRBV28
TGTGCCAGCAGGTGGACAGAAAATCAGCCCCAGCATTTT
CASRWTENQPQHF